This T cell receptor (beta chain) was profiled in a study of shared clonotypes between healthy human individuals (TCRdb year 2020). In the study overall: A few men and a couple of women, aged 18 to 49 years, made up the cohort. Leukapheresis yielded between about 0.85 and 9 billion PBMCs per donor. Blood TCR repertoires of roughly five healthy adults were deeply sequenced to estimate repertoire size and the extent of clonotype sharing between individuals. Different laboratories and diverse techniques were used to prepare libraries and sequence TCR repertoires, to increase sequencing depth and limit assay-specific biases. For each donor, CD4 naive and CD4 memory were each given three plates, CD8 naive was given two plates, and CD8 memory was given one plate.

This clone was seen just once. Its antigen remains undetermined. Base qualities were left out, and no much larger clone turns up one base away. The germline V gene (reference sequence) gives CDR1 as WNHNN and CDR2 as SYGVQD. Counted from cysteine to phenylalanine, this CDR3 has 15 amino acids. Left in the record is the CDR3 DNA by itself, 45 bases read in frame from the first base. V is cut by 1 base and J by 6 bases, and the space between the germline ends is 14 bases. TCR CDR3 regions were amplified from genomic DNA by multiplex PCR using the deep immunoSEQ assay. Extracted genomic DNA from each cell subset was spread evenly across all wells of several immunoSEQ 96-well plates, with each plate serving as a replicate. Each replicate PCR for sorted subsets received 150 to 250 ng genomic DNA, equal to tens of thousands of T cell genomes. Purified libraries were quantified with a Qubit 3.0 fluorometer, sized on a Bioanalyzer 2100, and re-quantified with the KAPA Library Quantification kit. Each immunoSEQ 96-well plate was sequenced on its own single-read 150-cycle Illumina NextSeq 550 flow cell. From the authors' description of their analysis: Because the immunoSEQ output included only junctional sequences and no quality scores, the filtering could not be the same as the filtering used for full-length reads. To assign V/J genes and CDR3, sequences were annotated using PyIR, a Python wrapper for IgBLAST v1.9, with IMGT germline references. Reads with weak V/J assignments (E-value above 1e-6), missing CDR3, stop codons, out-of-frame junctions, or ambiguous translated residues were removed. V3J clonotypes were defined by identical inferred V gene, J gene, and CDR3 amino acid sequence. To compute the percentage overlap between repertoires, the number of shared unique clonotypes was divided by the size of the smaller repertoire. Three approaches were used to assess repertoire richness: RTK rarefaction, the Chao1 estimator, and Recon v2.1 estimates of unobserved clonotypes. Generation probabilities for all TCRbeta clonotypes obtained by the gDNA method from a handful of donors were computed using OLGA. TCRdb stores this immuneACCESS table with in-frame sequences only. Part of the clones is absent; in the studies checked, under half of the shortfall reflects unresolved V genes, and no reason is known for the rest. V and J calls and clone size are those listed in that table; D and trimming were worked out from the DNA. In this sample the table shows about 2,100,000 clones, 93% of which occur a single time. Over 1.5% of the sample is held by the ten biggest clonotypes.

For the CD8 naive samples, CD45RO-negative cells were positively selected for CCR7, yielding a CD45RA+CCR7+ population from which TemRA cells were excluded. Healthy HIV-negative adults with no recently reported acute infections or vaccinations were included as donors. All donors were Caucasian adults living in Nashville, Tennessee, USA. After blood collection by leukapheresis, PBMCs were isolated using Ficoll-Histopaque density gradient centrifugation and then cryopreserved in the vapor phase of liquid nitrogen. Purity and quantity of every magnetically sorted T cell population were checked by analytical flow cytometry. Genomic DNA was isolated from each sorted fraction and quantified by UV absorbance on a Nanodrop 2000c. What the research found in general, with its limitations: Even with the large sequencing depth, rarefaction of the sorted-subset datasets indicated that sequencing was incomplete. Higher generation probabilities were observed for clonotypes shared by all four sorted-subset donors than for non-shared clonotypes. Naive subsets generally had larger estimated clonotype richness than memory subsets did. The genetic and exposure-history diversity represented was limited by the small number of donors. Based on pairwise subsampling, the degree of clonotype sharing among donors was expected to be affected by sequencing depth. Only blood was sampled, and tissue TCR repertoires likely differ from those in blood. When several donors were compared, the shared fraction of clonotypes was about 5% for naive CD4, 3% to 4% for naive CD8, 2% to 2.5% for memory CD4, and 0.35% to 0.4% for memory CD8.

The material sequenced was naive CD8+ T cells from PBMCs. The cell subset or site label, read with the paper, signifies: CD45RA+CCR7+. This clonotype originated in a man between 18 and 29 years old in good health. Some clones in this sample may be carry-over from other donors' samples. The V and J genes are TRBV10-1 and TRBJ2-3, with an unclear D gene assignment. The DNA reads as follows: TGCGCCAGCAGTGAGTTGATCGCGGAAAGCGATACGCAGTATTTT. This codes for CASSELIAESDTQYF.